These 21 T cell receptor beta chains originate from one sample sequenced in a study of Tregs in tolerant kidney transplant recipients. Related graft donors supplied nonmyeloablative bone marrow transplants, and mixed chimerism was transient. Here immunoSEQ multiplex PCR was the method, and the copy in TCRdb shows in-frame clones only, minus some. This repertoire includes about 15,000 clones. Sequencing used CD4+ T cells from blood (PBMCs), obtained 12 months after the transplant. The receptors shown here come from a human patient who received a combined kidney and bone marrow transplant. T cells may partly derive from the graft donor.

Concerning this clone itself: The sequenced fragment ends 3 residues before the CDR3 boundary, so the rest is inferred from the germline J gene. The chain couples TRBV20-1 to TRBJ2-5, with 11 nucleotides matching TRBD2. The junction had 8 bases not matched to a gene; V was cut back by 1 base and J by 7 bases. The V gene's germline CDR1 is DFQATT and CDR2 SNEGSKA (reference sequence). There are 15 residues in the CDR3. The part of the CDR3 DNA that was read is TGCAGTGCTAGAGCGGTAGCGGGAGGGCCAGGGACC. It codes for CSARAVAGGPGT. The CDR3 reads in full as CSARAVAGGPGTQYF.

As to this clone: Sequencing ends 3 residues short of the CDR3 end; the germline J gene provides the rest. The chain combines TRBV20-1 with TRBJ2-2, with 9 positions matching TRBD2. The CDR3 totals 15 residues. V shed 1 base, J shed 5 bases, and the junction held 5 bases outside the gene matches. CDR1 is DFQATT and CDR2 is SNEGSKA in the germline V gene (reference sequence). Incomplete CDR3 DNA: TGCAGTGCTAGAGCCTCGAGCGGGAGGACCGGGGAG. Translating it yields CSARASSGRTGE. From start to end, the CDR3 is CSARASSGRTGELFF.

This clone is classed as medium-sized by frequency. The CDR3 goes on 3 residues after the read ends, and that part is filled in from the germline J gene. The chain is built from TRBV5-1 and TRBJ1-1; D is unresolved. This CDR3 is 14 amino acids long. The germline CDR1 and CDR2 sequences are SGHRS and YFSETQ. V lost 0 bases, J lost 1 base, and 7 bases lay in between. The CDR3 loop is CASSLDTGNTEAFF. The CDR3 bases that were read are TGCGCCAGCAGCTTGGACACGGGGAACACTGAA.

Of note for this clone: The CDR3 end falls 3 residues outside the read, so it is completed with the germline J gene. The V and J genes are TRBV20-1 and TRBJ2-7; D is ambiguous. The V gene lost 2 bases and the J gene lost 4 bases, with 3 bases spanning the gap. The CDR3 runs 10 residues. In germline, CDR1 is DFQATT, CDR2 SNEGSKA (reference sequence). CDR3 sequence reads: CSARQYEQYF. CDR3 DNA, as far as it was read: TGCAGTGCTAGACAGTACGAG.

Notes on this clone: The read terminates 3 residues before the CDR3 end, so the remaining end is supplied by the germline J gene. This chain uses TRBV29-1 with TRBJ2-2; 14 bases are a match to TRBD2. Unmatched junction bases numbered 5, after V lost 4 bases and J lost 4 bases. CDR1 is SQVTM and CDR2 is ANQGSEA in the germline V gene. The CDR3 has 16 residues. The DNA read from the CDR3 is TGCAGCGTTGTCCCGGGACTAGCGGGAGTCACCGGGGAG. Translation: CSVVPGLAGVTGE. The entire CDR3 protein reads CSVVPGLAGVTGELFF.

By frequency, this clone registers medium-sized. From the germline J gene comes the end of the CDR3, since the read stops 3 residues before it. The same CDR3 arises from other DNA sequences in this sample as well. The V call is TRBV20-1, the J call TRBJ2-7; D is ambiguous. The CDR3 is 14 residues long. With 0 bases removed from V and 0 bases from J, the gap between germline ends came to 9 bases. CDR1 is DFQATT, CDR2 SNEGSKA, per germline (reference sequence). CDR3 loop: CSARDSRSSYEQYF. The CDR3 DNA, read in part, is TGCAGTGCTAGAGATTCTAGATCCTCCTACGAG.

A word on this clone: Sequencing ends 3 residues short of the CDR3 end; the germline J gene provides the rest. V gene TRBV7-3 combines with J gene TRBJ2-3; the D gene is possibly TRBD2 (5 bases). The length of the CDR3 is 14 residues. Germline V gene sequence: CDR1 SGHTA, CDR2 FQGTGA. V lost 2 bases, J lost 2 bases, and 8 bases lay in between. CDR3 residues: CASSLRGDTDTQYF. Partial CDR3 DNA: TGTGCCAGCAGCTTACGGGGAGACACAGATACG. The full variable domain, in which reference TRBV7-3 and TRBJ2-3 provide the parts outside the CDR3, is GAGVSQTPSNKVTEKGKYVELRCDPISGHTALYWYRQSLGQGPEFLIYFQGTGAADDSGLPNDRFFAVRPEGSVSTLKIQRTERGDSAVYLCASSLRGDTDTQYFGPGTRLTVL.

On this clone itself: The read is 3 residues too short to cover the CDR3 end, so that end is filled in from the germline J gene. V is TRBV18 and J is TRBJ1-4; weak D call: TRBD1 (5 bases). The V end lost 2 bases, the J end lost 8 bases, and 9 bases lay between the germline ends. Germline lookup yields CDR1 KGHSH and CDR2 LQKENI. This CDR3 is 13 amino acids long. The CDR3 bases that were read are TGTGCCAGCTCACCAGGGGGACTCGAAAAA. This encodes CASSPGGLEK. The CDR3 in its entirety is CASSPGGLEKLFF.

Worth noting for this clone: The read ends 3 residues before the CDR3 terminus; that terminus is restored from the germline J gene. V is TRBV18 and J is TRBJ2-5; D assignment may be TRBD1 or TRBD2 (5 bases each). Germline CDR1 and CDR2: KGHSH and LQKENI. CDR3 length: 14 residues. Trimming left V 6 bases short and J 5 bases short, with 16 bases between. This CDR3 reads CASSSRGAWETQYF. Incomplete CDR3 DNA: TGTGCCAGCTCCTCTAGAGGGGCGTGGGAGACC.

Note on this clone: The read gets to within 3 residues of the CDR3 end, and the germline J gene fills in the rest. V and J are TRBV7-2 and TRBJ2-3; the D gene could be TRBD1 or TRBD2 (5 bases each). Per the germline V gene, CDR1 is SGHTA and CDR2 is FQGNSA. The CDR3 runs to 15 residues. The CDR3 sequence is CASSLARGAEGSQYF. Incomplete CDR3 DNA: TGTGCCAGCAGCTTAGCCCGTGGGGCCGAGGGGTCG.

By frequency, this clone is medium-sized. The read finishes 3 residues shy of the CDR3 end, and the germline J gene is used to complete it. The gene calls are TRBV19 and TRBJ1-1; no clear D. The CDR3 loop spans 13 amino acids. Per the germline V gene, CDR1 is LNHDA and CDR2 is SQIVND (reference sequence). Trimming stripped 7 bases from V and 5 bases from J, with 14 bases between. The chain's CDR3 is CASISFGGTEAFF. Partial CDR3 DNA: TGTGCCAGTATAAGTTTTGGAGGGACTGAA.

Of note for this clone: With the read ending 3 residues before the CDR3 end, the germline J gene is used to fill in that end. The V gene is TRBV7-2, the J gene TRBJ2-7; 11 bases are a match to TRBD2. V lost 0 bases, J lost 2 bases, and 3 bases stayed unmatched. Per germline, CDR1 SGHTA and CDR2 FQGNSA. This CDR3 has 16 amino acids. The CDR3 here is CASSLALAGGAYEQYF. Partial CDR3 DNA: TGTGCCAGCAGCTTAGCGCTAGCGGGAGGTGCCTACGAG.

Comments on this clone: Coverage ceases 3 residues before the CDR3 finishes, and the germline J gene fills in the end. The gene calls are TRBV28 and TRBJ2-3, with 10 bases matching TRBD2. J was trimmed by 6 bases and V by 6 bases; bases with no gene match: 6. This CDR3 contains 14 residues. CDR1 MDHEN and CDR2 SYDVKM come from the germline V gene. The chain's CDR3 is CASRYLAGVDTQYF. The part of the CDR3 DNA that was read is TGTGCCAGCAGGTATCTAGCGGGAGTGGATACG.

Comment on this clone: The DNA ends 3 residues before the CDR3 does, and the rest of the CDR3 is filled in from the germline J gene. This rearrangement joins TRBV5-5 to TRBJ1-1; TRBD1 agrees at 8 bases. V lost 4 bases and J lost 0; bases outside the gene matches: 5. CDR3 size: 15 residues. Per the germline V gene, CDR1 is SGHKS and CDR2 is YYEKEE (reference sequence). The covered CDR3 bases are TGTGCCAGCAGCGAAGGGACAGGCATGAACACTGAA. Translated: CASSEGTGMNTE. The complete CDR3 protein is CASSEGTGMNTEAFF.

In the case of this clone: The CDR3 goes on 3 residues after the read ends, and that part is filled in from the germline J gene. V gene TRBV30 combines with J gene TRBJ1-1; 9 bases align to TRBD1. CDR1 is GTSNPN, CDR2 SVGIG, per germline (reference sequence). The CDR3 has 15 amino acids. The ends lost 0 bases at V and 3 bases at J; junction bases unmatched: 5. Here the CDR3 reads CAWSVRGTGYTEAFF. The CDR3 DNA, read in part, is TGTGCCTGGAGTGTACGAGGGACAGGGTACACTGAA. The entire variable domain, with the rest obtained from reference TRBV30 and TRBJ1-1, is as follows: SQTIHQWPATLVQPVGSPLSLECTVEGTSNPNLYWYRQAAGRGLQLLFYSVGIGQISSEVPQNLSASRPQDRQFILSSKKLLLSDSGFYLCAWSVRGTGYTEAFFGQGTRLTVV.

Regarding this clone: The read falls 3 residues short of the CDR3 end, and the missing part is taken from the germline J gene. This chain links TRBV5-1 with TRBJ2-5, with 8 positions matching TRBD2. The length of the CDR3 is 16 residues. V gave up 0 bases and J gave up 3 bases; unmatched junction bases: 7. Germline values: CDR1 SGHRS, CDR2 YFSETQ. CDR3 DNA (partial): TGCGCCAGCAGCTTGGTTCTAGCGGGTGTGAAAGAGACC. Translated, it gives CASSLVLAGVKET. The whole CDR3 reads CASSLVLAGVKETQYF.

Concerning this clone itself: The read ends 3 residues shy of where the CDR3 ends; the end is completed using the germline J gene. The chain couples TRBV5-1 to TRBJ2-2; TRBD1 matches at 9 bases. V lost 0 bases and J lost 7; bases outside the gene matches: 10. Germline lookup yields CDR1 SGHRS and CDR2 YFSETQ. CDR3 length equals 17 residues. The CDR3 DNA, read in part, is TGCGCCAGCAGCTTGGCTCTCGGGACAGGGAAAAACGGGGAG. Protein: CASSLALGTGKNGE. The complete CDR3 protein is CASSLALGTGKNGELFF.

The chain's CDR3 is CASSPGLTAGEQFF. The DNA read from the CDR3 is TGTGCCAGCTCTCCCGGACTAACGGCGGGTGAG. The J gene is TRBJ2-1, the V gene TRBV18; D possibly corresponds to TRBD2 (6 bases). Read data end 3 residues before the CDR3 end; the end is taken from the germline J gene. V lost 6 bases to trimming and J lost 9 bases, with 18 bases between them. Germline CDR1 and CDR2: KGHSH and LQKENI. CDR3 length: 14 residues.

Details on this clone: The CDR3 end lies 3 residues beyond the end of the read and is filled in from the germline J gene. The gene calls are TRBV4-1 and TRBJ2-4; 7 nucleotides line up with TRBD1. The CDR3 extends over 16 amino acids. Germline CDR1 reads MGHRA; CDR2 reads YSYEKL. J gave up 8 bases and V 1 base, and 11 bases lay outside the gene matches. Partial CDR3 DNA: TGCGCCAGCAGCCAAGCTCGGCTTCGTCAGGGGGACATT. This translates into CASSQARLRQGDI. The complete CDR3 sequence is CASSQARLRQGDIQYF.

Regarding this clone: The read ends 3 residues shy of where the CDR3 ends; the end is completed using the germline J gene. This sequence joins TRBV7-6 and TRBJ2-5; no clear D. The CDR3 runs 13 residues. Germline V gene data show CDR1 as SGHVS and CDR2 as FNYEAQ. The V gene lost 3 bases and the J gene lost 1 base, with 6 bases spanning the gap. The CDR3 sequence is CASSFSIQETQYF. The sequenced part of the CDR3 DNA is TGTGCCAGCAGCTTTAGTATCCAAGAGACC.

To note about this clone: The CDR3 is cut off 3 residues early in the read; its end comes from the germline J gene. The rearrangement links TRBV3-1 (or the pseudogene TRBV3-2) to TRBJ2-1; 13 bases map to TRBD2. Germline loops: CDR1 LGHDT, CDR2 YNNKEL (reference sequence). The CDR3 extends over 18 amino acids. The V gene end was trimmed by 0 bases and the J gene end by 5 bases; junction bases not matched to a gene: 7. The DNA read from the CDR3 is TGTGCCAGCAGCCAAGACCAAGGGGGACTAGCGGGAAACAATGAG. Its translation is CASSQDQGGLAGNNE. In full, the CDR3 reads CASSQDQGGLAGNNEQFF.